This TCR beta chain is from a study of CD8 T cells in ankylosing spondylitis. Study conclusions and caveats: With a CD8+ phenotype, disease-linked clones were relatively rare in peripheral blood. Among TCR beta sequences, a motif of several highly homologous variants appeared characteristic of ankylosing spondylitis blood.

CDR1 and CDR2 (germline): MDHEN, SYDVKM. Trimming cost V 6 bases and J 5 bases; bases outside gene matches: 10. The CDR3 runs 15 residues. MiXCR, applied by TCRdb to the 5' RACE reads, yields one record per CDR3 protein. Of 750,000 to 850,000 distinct CDR3 sequences in the sample, about 11% are singletons; the top ten hold roughly 0.51%. This clonotype was observed a few times. What it binds is unknown. Material for sequencing was blood, either unsorted or a sorted T cell fraction (not recorded which). This clonotype originated in a male donor with ankylosing spondylitis. The chain uses TRBV28 and TRBJ1-5; TRBD1 matches 7 bases. In DNA, the CDR3 is TGTGCCAGCAGCACCTCCGGGACAGCTGATCAGCCCCAGCATTTT. This gives the protein CASSTSGTADQPQHF.